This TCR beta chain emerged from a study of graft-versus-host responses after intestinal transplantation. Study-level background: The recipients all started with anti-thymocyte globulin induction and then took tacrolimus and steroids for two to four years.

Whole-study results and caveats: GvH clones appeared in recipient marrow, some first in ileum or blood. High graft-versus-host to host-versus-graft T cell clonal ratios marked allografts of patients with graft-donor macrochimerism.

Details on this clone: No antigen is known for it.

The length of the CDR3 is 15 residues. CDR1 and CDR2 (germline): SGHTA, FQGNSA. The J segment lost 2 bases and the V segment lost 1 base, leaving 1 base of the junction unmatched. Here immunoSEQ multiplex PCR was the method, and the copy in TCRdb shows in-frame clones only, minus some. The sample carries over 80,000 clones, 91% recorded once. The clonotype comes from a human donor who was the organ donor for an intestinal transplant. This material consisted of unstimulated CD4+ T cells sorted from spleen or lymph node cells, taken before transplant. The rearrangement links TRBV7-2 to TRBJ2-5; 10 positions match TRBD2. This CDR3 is CASSLERGGQETQYF. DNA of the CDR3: TGTGCCAGCAGCTTAGAGCGGGGGGGTCAAGAGACCCAGTACTTC.